The 21 T cell receptor beta chains reported below all come from one sample, sequenced in a study of T cells expressing NK-cell markers (TCRdb year 2020). To prepare the library, 5' RACE was applied. Sequencing was performed on an Illumina HiSeq 2000. The reads went through TCRdb reprocessing, and each CDR3 protein sequence gets one entry with no DNA. The table for this sample shows roughly 450,000 distinct CDR3 sequences. The ten largest make up about 1.5% of the sample. The specimen sequenced was blood T cells: a sorted CD56 or NKG2C T cell subset, CD4+ or CD8+ T cells, or bulk PBMC T cells (not recorded which). Every receptor here comes from a woman aged 45-60 years in good health. Donor details come from another sample of the same person, matched by shared clones.

The chain is built from TRBV9 and TRBJ2-3; TCRdb designates TRBD2, a call that cannot be tested without DNA. The germline gives CDR1 SGDLS, CDR2 YYNGEE. This CDR3 region has 19 residues. CDR3 loop: CASSVLLAGGPGNTDTQYF. Using reference TRBV9 and TRBJ2-3 for the parts outside the CDR3, the full variable domain is DSGVTQTPKHLITATGQRVTLRCSPRSGDLSVYWYQQSLDQGLQFLIQYYNGEERAKGNILERFSAQQFPDLHSELNLSSLELGDSALYFCASSVLLAGGPGNTDTQYFGPGTRLTVL.

The V call is TRBV20-1, the J call TRBJ2-4; checking the TCRdb D call of TRBD2 is not possible without DNA. CDR3 length: 14 amino acids. CDR1 DFQATT and CDR2 SNEGSKA come from the germline V gene (reference sequence). The chain's CDR3 is CSARVGTSGNIQYF.

The chain carries TRBV20-1 and TRBJ1-1; there is no DNA to check the TCRdb D call of TRBD1. This CDR3 has 13 residues. Germline V gene data show CDR1 as DFQATT and CDR2 as SNEGSKA (reference sequence). The CDR3 here is CSAPDRVGTEAFF.

The chain carries TRBV11-3 and TRBJ2-1. This CDR3 has 13 amino acids. The germline CDR1 and CDR2 sequences are SGHNT and YENEEA. CDR3: CASSLTNYNEQFF. Together with reference TRBV11-3 and TRBJ2-1, the CDR3 gives the full variable domain: EAGVVQSPRYKIIEKKQPVAFWCNPISGHNTLYWYLQNLGQGPELLIRYENEEAVDDSQLPKDRFSAERLKGVDSTLKIQPAELGDSAVYLCASSLTNYNEQFFGPGTRLTVL.

V is TRBV2 and J is TRBJ2-3; TCRdb lists TRBD1, though no DNA is available to test this call. The germline gives CDR1 SNHLY, CDR2 FYNNEI. The CDR3 totals 13 residues. The chain's CDR3 is CASSESPDGTQYF.

The J gene is TRBJ2-2, the V gene TRBV3-1. Germline loops: CDR1 LGHDT, CDR2 YNNKEL (reference sequence). This CDR3 is 13 amino acids long. CDR3 sequence: CASSQPLPGELFF. Drawing the rest from reference TRBV3-1 and TRBJ2-2, the complete variable domain is DTAVSQTPKYLVTQMGNDKSIKCEQNLGHDTMYWYKQDSKKFLKIMFSYNNKELIINETVPNRFSPKSPDKAHLNLHINSLELGDSAVYFCASSQPLPGELFFGEGSRLTVL.

The chain combines TRBV10-1 with TRBJ2-2; absent DNA, TCRdb's TRBD1 call cannot be checked. The CDR3 is 16 amino acids. In germline, CDR1 is WNHNN, CDR2 SYGVQD (reference sequence). The CDR3 loop is CASSESSGFGTGELFF.

V and J are TRBV6-5 and TRBJ2-3; the TCRdb D gene call, TRBD1, has no DNA to confirm it. There are 14 residues in the CDR3. Germline V gene lookup returns CDR1 MNHEY and CDR2 SVGAGI. CDR3 loop: CASRLPGNADTQYF.

The chain combines TRBV29-1 with TRBJ2-1; no DNA is available, so the TRBD1 call from TCRdb remains unchecked. The CDR3 runs to 12 residues. Germline loops: CDR1 SQVTM, CDR2 ANQGSEA. The CDR3 protein is CSVYPQGGEQFF.

The J gene is TRBJ1-1, the V gene TRBV24-1; TCRdb's assignment of TRBD1 cannot be checked, as there is no DNA. The CDR3 covers 13 residues. Germline V lookup: CDR1 KGHDR, CDR2 SFDVKD. This CDR3 reads CATSDDTTEEAFF.

J is TRBJ2-1 and V is TRBV4-2; TCRdb returns TRBD1, unconfirmable since there is no DNA. The V gene's germline CDR1 is LGHNA and CDR2 YNFKEQ. CDR3 length: 13 residues. The CDR3 sequence: CASSGEGRDEQFF.

The chain combines TRBV7-9 with TRBJ1-2; as DNA is missing, the TRBD1 call by TCRdb cannot be tested. The length of the CDR3 is 15 residues. Germline V gene data show CDR1 as SEHNR and CDR2 as FQNEAQ (reference sequence). The CDR3 spells CASSTRLEAIYGYTF. The complete variable domain, with remaining parts taken from reference TRBV7-9 and TRBJ1-2, reads DTGVSQNPRHKITKRGQNVTFRCDPISEHNRLYWYRQTLGQGPEFLTYFQNEAQLEKSRLLSDRFSAERPKGSFSTLEIQRTEQGDSAMYLCASSTRLEAIYGYTFGSGTRLTVV.

V and J are TRBV27 and TRBJ1-3. The CDR3 consists of 15 residues. Germline CDR1 and CDR2: MNHEY and SMNVEV (reference sequence). This chain's CDR3 is CASRPAGLSGNTIYF.

The chain uses TRBV14 and TRBJ2-7; TCRdb calls TRBD1, which cannot be checked without DNA. CDR3 length equals 15 residues. Germline CDR1 and CDR2: SGHDN and FVKESK. Here the CDR3 reads CASSQLMGERYEQYF.

The chain recombines TRBV20-1 with TRBJ2-5. CDR3 length: 15 amino acids. Germline V gene sequence: CDR1 DFQATT, CDR2 SNEGSKA (reference sequence). Here the CDR3 reads CSARDSGRIQETQYF.

This chain uses TRBV20-1 with TRBJ2-1; the TCRdb D gene call, TRBD1, has no DNA to confirm it. CDR3 length equals 13 residues. Germline CDR1 and CDR2: DFQATT and SNEGSKA (reference sequence). CDR3 protein: CSATDQGYNEQFF.

This sequence joins TRBV6-5 and TRBJ1-5; TCRdb lists TRBD1, though no DNA is available to test this call. This CDR3 is 15 amino acids long. CDR1 MNHEY and CDR2 SVGAGI come from the germline V gene. The chain's CDR3 is CASRVTGGGRQPQHF.

This sequence joins TRBV11-2 and TRBJ2-5. This CDR3 is 13 amino acids long. CDR1 SGHAT and CDR2 FQNNGV come from the germline V gene. The CDR3 spells CASSLMGKETQYF.

The chain employs TRBV7-9 and TRBJ2-3; TCRdb's D call of TRBD2 is untestable without DNA. CDR1 and CDR2 (germline): SEHNR, FQNEAQ (reference sequence). This CDR3 has 13 residues. The CDR3: CASLAGGTDTQYF.

The V and J genes are TRBV3-1 and TRBJ2-1; TCRdb designates TRBD1, a call that cannot be tested without DNA. Germline-derived CDR1 and CDR2 are LGHDT and YNNKEL (reference sequence). The CDR3 contains 18 residues. The CDR3: CASSQVPLGPGAYNEQFF.

The rearrangement links TRBV20-1 to TRBJ2-1; lacking DNA, the TRBD2 call made by TCRdb goes unchecked. Germline values: CDR1 DFQATT, CDR2 SNEGSKA (reference sequence). The CDR3 totals 16 residues. The CDR3 spells CSARGGGRGVGNEQFF.